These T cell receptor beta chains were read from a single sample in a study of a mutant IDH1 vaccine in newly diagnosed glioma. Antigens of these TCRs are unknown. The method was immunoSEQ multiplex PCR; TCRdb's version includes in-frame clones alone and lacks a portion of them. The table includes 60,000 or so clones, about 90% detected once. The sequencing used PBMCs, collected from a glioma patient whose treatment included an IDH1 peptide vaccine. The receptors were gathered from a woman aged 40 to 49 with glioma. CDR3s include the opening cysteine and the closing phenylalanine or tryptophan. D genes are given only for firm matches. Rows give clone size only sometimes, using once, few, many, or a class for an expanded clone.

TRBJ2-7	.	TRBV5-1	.	CASSLWGSSYEQYF	TGCGCCAGCAGCTTGTGGGGGAGCTCCTACGAGCAGTACTTC
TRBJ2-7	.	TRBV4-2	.	CASSQDGTSYEQYF	TGTGCCAGCAGCCAAGATGGCACCTCCTACGAGCAGTACTTC
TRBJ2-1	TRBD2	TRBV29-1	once	CSVVLAGGHPGSYNEQFF	TGCAGCGTTGTCCTAGCGGGAGGACATCCGGGCTCCTACAATGAGCAGTTCTTC
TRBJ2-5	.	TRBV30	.	CAWGTMKTQYF	TGTGCCTGGGGGACAATGAAGACCCAGTACTTC
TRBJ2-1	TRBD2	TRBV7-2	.	CASRLGGGGSYNEQFF	TGTGCCAGCAGACTAGGTGGGGGGGGTTCCTACAATGAGCAGTTCTTC
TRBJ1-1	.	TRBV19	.	CASSIARVVTEAFF	TGTGCCAGTAGTATCGCCAGGGTCGTGACTGAAGCTTTCTTT
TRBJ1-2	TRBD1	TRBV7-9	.	CASSLARDRVSHGYTF	TGTGCCAGCAGCTTAGCCCGGGACAGGGTTAGTCATGGCTACACCTTC
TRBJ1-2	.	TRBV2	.	CASSERSGPERGYTF	TGTGCCAGCAGTGAAAGGTCAGGCCCCGAGAGAGGCTACACCTTC
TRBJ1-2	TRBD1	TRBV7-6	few	CASSGDRGAENYGYTF	TGTGCCAGCAGCGGGGACAGGGGAGCGGAAAACTATGGCTACACCTTC
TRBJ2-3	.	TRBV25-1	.	CASSEFGGERTDTQYF	TGTGCCAGCAGTGAATTCGGGGGTGAGAGGACAGATACGCAGTATTTT